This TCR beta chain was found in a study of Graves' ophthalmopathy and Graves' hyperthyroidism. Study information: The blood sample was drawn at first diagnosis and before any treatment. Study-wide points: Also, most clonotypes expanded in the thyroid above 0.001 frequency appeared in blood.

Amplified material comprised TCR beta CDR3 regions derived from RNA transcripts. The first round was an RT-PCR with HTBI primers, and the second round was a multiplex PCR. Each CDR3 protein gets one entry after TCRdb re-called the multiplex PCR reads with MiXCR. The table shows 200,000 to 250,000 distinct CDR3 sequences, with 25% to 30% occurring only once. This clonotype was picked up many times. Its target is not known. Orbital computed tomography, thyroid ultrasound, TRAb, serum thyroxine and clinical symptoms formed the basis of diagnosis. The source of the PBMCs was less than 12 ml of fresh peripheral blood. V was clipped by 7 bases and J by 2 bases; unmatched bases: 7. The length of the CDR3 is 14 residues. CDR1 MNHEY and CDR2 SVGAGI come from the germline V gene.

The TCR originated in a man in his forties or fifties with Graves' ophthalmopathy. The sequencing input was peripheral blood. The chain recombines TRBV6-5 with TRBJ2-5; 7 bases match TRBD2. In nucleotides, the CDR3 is TGTGCCAGCAACTATCAGGGAGGGCAAGAGACCCAGTACTTC. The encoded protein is CASNYQGGQETQYF.